This is a list of T cell receptor beta chains from one sample in a study of blood T cell repertoires in COVID-19. Clones were sequenced by immunoSEQ multiplex PCR, and TCRdb holds only the in-frame ones, with some missing. This repertoire shows 130,000 to 150,000 clones, about 86% found once; its top ten account for 7% to 10%. Sequences were obtained from PBMCs or T cells enriched from blood (not recorded which). The receptor source for this set is a man aged 50 or older who had recovered from COVID-19. The CDR3 runs from the conserved cysteine through the conserved F or W. Each record gives: J gene, CDR3 length, clone size, D gene, V gene, CDR3 protein, CDR3 DNA. D genes are given only for firm matches. For some rows the clone size is stated as once, few or many, or as a class when expanded; others skip it.

>TRBJ1-1|15|few|TRBD1|TRBV6-5
CASRDFDRGDTEAFF
TGTGCCAGCAGGGACTTCGACAGGGGCGACACTGAAGCTTTCTTT
>TRBJ1-2|13|-|-|TRBV6-5
CASSSDSGYGYTF
TGTGCCAGCAGCTCGGACAGCGGTTATGGCTACACCTTC
>TRBJ2-2|16|-|-|TRBV13
CASSLWRGPRPGELFF
TGTGCCAGCAGCTTATGGCGGGGACCCCGTCCCGGGGAGCTGTTTTTT
>TRBJ2-5|11|few|TRBD2|TRBV11-3
CASSGGQTQYF
TGTGCCAGTTCGGGGGGGCAGACCCAGTACTTC
>TRBJ1-2|16|-|-|TRBV5-8
CASTTSRGTYTYGYTF
TGTGCCAGCACCACAAGTAGAGGGACTTATACCTATGGCTACACCTTC
>TRBJ2-7|16|-|-|TRBV5-5
CASSLRGGQASYEQYF
TGTGCCAGCAGCTTGCGTGGCGGTCAAGCCTCCTACGAGCAGTACTTC
>TRBJ1-2|13|-|-|TRBV5-1
CASSLGQGQSYTF
TGCGCCAGCAGCTTGGGGCAGGGCCAAAGCTACACCTTC
>TRBJ2-1|20|once|-|TRBV12-2
CASRFILAGGLTSSYNEQFF
TGTGCAAGTCGCTTCATACTAGCGGGGGGCCTTACCAGCTCCTACAATGAGCAGTTCTTC
>TRBJ1-2|15|few|TRBD1|TRBV9
CASSAFDRVSYGYTF
TGTGCCAGCAGCGCATTCGACAGGGTATCCTATGGCTACACCTTC
>TRBJ1-2|15|-|-|TRBV5-6
CASSLLFQGSYGYTF
TGTGCCAGCAGCTTGTTATTTCAGGGGAGCTATGGCTACACCTTC
>TRBJ1-1|15|-|TRBD1|TRBV29-1
CSASGQGAMNTEAFF
TGCAGCGCATCAGGACAGGGGGCGATGAACACTGAAGCTTTCTTT
>TRBJ1-3|13|-|TRBD1|TRBV10-2
CASRTDRVDTIYF
TGCGCCAGCAGAACCGACAGGGTTGACACCATATATTTT
>TRBJ2-1|14|-|-|TRBV6-5
CASSYSRGRTEQFF
TGTGCCAGCAGTTACTCGCGTGGGAGAACCGAGCAGTTCTTC
>TRBJ1-5|11|-|-|TRBV27
CASRRNQPQHF
TGTGCCAGCAGGCGGAATCAGCCCCAGCATTTT
>TRBJ2-1|19|-|-|TRBV27
CASSSDRFPLGSSYNEQFF
TGTGCCAGCAGCTCCGACAGGTTCCCACTAGGAAGCTCCTACAATGAGCAGTTCTTC
>TRBJ1-1|13|few|TRBD1|TRBV27
CASLEGANTEAFF
TGTGCCAGCCTAGAGGGGGCTAACACTGAAGCTTTCTTT
>TRBJ2-7|13|few|-|TRBV5-6
CASSFWASYEQYF
TGTGCCAGCAGCTTTTGGGCTTCCTACGAGCAGTACTTC
>TRBJ2-7|14|once|TRBD2|TRBV6-2/TRBV6-3
CASSLSGGLYEQYF
TGTGCCAGCAGTTTATCGGGGGGGCTGTACGAGCAGTACTTC
>TRBJ2-2|13|few|-|TRBV6-5
CASSLSGTGELFF
TGTGCCAGCAGTTTGTCAGGGACCGGGGAGCTGTTTTTT
>TRBJ1-2|13|-|-|TRBV12-3/TRBV12-4
CASSHPPLYGYTF
TGTGCCAGCAGCCATCCACCGCTATATGGCTACACCTTC
>TRBJ2-1|15|-|TRBD2|TRBV7-9
CASSPAGGAYNEQFF
TGTGCCAGCAGCCCTGCGGGGGGAGCATACAATGAGCAGTTCTTC
>TRBJ1-2|12|many|-|TRBV2
CASRREDYGYTF
TGTGCCAGCAGAAGGGAGGACTATGGCTACACCTTC
>TRBJ2-7|16|-|-|TRBV25-1
CASSEGLRSHGYEQYF
TGTGCCAGCAGTGAGGGTTTAAGGAGTCATGGGTACGAGCAGTACTTC
>TRBJ1-1|12|-|-|TRBV29-1
CSVEDRGAAAFF
TGCAGCGTTGAAGATCGGGGGGCCGCAGCTTTCTTT
>TRBJ1-3|11|-|-|TRBV20-1
CSALTGNTIYF
TGCAGTGCCCTTACTGGAAACACCATATATTTT
>TRBJ1-5|13|-|-|TRBV6-5
CASSLGARQPQHF
TGTGCCAGCAGTTTAGGGGCAAGACAGCCCCAGCATTTT
>TRBJ1-2|14|-|-|TRBV3-1/TRBV3-2
CASSQEGGNYGYTF
TGTGCCAGCAGCCAAGAAGGAGGAAACTATGGCTACACCTTC
>TRBJ2-7|13|-|-|TRBV6-5
CASSSPVSYEQYF
TGTGCCAGCAGTTCCCCAGTGTCCTACGAGCAGTACTTC
>TRBJ1-2|16|-|-|TRBV9
CASSAGNRDLNYGYTF
TGTGCCAGCAGCGCGGGTAACAGGGATCTTAACTATGGCTACACCTTC
>TRBJ1-2|15|-|TRBD1|TRBV3-1/TRBV3-2
CASSPQQGALGGYTF
TGTGCCAGCAGCCCCCAACAGGGGGCGCTGGGAGGCTACACCTTC
>TRBJ2-3|16|-|TRBD1|TRBV7-2
CASSLGQGGSTDTQYF
TGTGCCAGCAGCTTAGGACAGGGGGGAAGCACAGATACGCAGTATTTT
>TRBJ2-7|14|-|TRBD1|TRBV10-3
CAISEGTGDREQYF
TGTGCCATCAGTGAGGGGACAGGGGACCGCGAGCAGTACTTC
>TRBJ1-5|20|-|TRBD1|TRBV19
CASSIDKGATGGPAGQPQHF
TGTGCCAGTAGTATAGATAAGGGTGCGACAGGGGGCCCGGCGGGTCAGCCCCAGCATTTT
>TRBJ2-3|17|-|TRBD2|TRBV5-4
CASSFPTSGGAGDTQYF
TGTGCCAGCAGCTTCCCCACTAGCGGGGGGGCGGGAGATACGCAGTATTTT
>TRBJ1-3|17|-|-|TRBV9
CASSVGGQGNGGNTIYF
TGTGCCAGCAGCGTAGGGGGCCAGGGGAATGGAGGAAACACCATATATTTT
>TRBJ2-7|14|-|-|TRBV7-2
CASSLVQGSYEQYF
TGTGCCAGCAGCTTAGTTCAGGGCTCCTACGAGCAGTACTTC
>TRBJ2-7|14|-|-|TRBV15
CATSRGHLSYEQYF
TGTGCCACCAGCAGAGGACACTTGTCCTACGAGCAGTACTTC
>TRBJ2-3|15|-|-|TRBV7-6
CASSLAQRPTDTQYF
TGTGCCAGCAGCTTAGCTCAGCGGCCGACAGATACGCAGTATTTT
>TRBJ2-3|15|-|TRBD2|TRBV6-2/TRBV6-3
CASSDPSGNTDTQYF
TGTGCCAGCAGTGACCCTAGCGGGAACACAGATACGCAGTATTTT
>TRBJ1-2|14|-|-|TRBV2
CASLVQKGSYGYTF
TGTGCCAGCTTAGTCCAAAAGGGGTCCTATGGCTACACCTTC